This TCR beta chain was retrieved from a study of identical twins. Points from the study as a whole: Among monozygotic twins, out-of-frame TCR alpha sharing exceeded what models predicted. The authors drew conclusions from cross-sectional statistical analysis rather than following the same donors.

V gave up 4 bases and J gave up 0 bases, with 10 bases separating them. Germline V gene sequence: CDR1 DFQATT, CDR2 SNEGSKA (reference sequence). This CDR3 has 14 amino acids. TCRdb redid the calling of the 5' RACE reads with MiXCR, one entry per CDR3 protein. The sample carries some 600,000 distinct CDR3 sequences, 7% to 7.5% recorded once. This clonotype was counted at least ten times. Its specificity is not known. The sample also formed part of further work on yellow fever vaccine responses in identical twins.

The origin of this receptor is a woman aged 18-29 years in good health. The rearrangement joins TRBV20-1 to TRBJ1-5, with D uncertain. The source material was PBMCs. The CDR3 loop reads CSATRVDSNQPQHF. DNA of the CDR3: TGCAGTGCTACTCGAGTTGATAGCAATCAGCCCCAGCATTTT.